This T cell receptor (beta chain) was sequenced during a study of T cells in Graves' hyperthyroidism and ophthalmopathy (dated by TCRdb to between 2019 and 2020). Notes on the research overall: Peripheral blood samples were taken at the time of initial diagnosis, prior to any treatment. To identify distinguishing TCR V-J signatures, a discovery cohort of 90 to 100 patients was used, comprising 43 with Graves' ophthalmopathy and 55 to 65 with stable Graves' hyperthyroidism. Prospective prediction of ophthalmopathy was tested in an independent validation cohort of some 20 hyperthyroidism patients and around 16 patients who later progressed to ophthalmopathy. For training and testing, the 100 patients in the discovery cohort were randomly divided in a 7:3 ratio. Thyroid tissue and blood T-cell repertoires from roughly six Graves' hyperthyroidism patients were also compared in the study. After sampling, hyperthyroidism patients received methimazole starting at 30 mg daily, and ophthalmopathy patients received high-dose intravenous methylprednisolone. According to the paper, TCR Vbeta CDR3 sequencing was carried out on 135 peripheral blood samples, which came from over 40 ophthalmopathy, approximately 78 hyperthyroidism and some 17 progressor patients. General study outcomes and caveats: In cross-validation, a model built on a 13 V-J signature told ophthalmopathy apart from stable hyperthyroidism with approximately 91% sensitivity and about 81% specificity, and in testing the same model reached 80%/75%. Sample size was not statistically predetermined, and blinding of investigators to group allocation was not performed. During validation, the model predicted progression to ophthalmopathy a median of around six months ahead of onset, with approximately 71% sensitivity and roughly 72% specificity. Most expanded thyroid clonotypes (frequency above 0.001) were also detected in blood, suggesting blood repertoires may reflect thyroid immune responses.

This clonotype appeared a single time. The antigen it recognizes is unknown. No base quality information exists; no much larger clone differs at one position. One read provides weak support. The TCR beta CDR3 regions were amplified from the RNA transcripts. The first round of RT-PCR for the TCR CDR3 was performed with the HTBI primer set and the Qiagen OneStep RT-PCR kit. Libraries were constructed in a second round of multiplex PCR, after which size selection and purification were carried out. Paired-end sequencing of the libraries was performed with 100 bp reads on an Illumina HiSeq2000. In the paper's pipeline: SOAPnuke was used to process the raw data, throwing out any read that contained adapters or uncalled bases, had a mean Phred below 15, or lacked an exact constant-primer or identifier match. COPE v1.2.5 was used to merge high-quality paired reads, and clonotypes were defined as unique nucleotide sequences. Clonotypes were aligned to IMGT TRBV, TRBD and TRBJ reference segments using MiTCR v1.1. Analysis was restricted to V-J combinations with a frequency above 0.0001, which covered about 99% of repertoires. A TCS score was defined as the ratio of F50 (clonal expansion) to E x V (chaos), with BLOSUM62-based TCRdist applied between CDR3 peptides within each V-J. Welch's t-statistics and random forest reduced around 520 V-J features to under 15, which were used in a naive Bayes classifier (R e1071). Using fastp trimming at Q25 and MiXCR clonotype assembly, TCRdb reanalyzed the public sequencing data and kept in-frame beta chains. Entries that share a CDR3 protein sequence are merged under the most common genes and DNA. None of the V and J calls come from the authors' own analysis; TCRdb made them. The sample includes 330,000 or so distinct CDR3 sequences, with about 19% observed a single time. The ten largest clones capture under 45% of the sample.

Trimming takes 5 bases off V and 0 bases off J; junction bases not matched to a gene: 5. The CDR3, cysteine through phenylalanine, is 17 amino acids long. Only CDR3 DNA is held: 51 bases, read in frame from base 1. The germline V gene encodes CDR1 SGHAT and CDR2 FQNNGV. Ophthalmopathy patients had moderately to severely active disease, Clinical Activity Score of at least 3, NOSPECS grade of at least 4, and duration under 3 months. The study excluded patients with uncontrolled infections, other autoimmune diseases, pregnancy or lactation. Diagnoses were established on the basis of clinical symptoms, serum thyroxine and TRAb, thyroid ultrasound, and orbital computed tomography. PBMCs were isolated from approximately 10 ml of fresh peripheral blood by Ficoll-Paque density gradient centrifugation. Total RNA was extracted with Trizol reagent, and quality was checked on an Agilent 2100 Bioanalyzer.

The sample was blood. This sequence uses TRBV11-2 and TRBJ1-5; 12 nucleotides in the junction match TRBD1. This receptor was taken from a man aged 50 or older with Graves' ophthalmopathy. This receptor has the CDR3 CASSPGTGGNSNQPQHF. The nucleotide sequence is TGTGCCAGCAGCCCTGGGACAGGGGGCAATAGCAATCAGCCCCAGCATTTT.